This T cell receptor (beta chain) was found in a study of blood T cell repertoires in COVID-19. The wider study: Sources were T cells, B-cell-depleted T cells, or PBMCs; the material itself was cDNA or gDNA.

The table came from immunoSEQ multiplex PCR; TCRdb's copy has only in-frame clones and leaves some out. The sample holds some 120,000 clones, 90% seen once. Germline V lookup: CDR1 SEHNR, CDR2 FQNEAQ (reference sequence). CDR3 length: 16 amino acids. The junction had 12 bases not matched to a gene; V was cut back by 5 bases and J by 7 bases. The chain recombines TRBV7-9 with TRBJ2-1; 9 nucleotides align to TRBD2. The clonotype originates from a man aged 50 to 60 with active COVID-19. Input material: peripheral blood. The CDR3 nucleotides are TGTGCCAGCAGCCGCACGAGAGCGGGAGGAGGAAATGAGCAGTTCTTC. The encoded protein is CASSRTRAGGGNEQFF.